The clone carrying this T cell receptor beta chain was counted between two and nine times. Vbeta (60) and Jbeta (13) primers were used in the PCR. The repertoire was sequenced with immunoSEQ multiplex PCR; TCRdb's copy has only in-frame clones and lacks some. The data contain 130,000 to 150,000 clones, around 75% of them singletons. The data were taken from a study of cytomegalovirus exposure and HLA in healthy donors. The CDR3 contains 15 residues. The V and J ends lost 8 bases and 6 bases respectively, with 20 bases between them. Germline lookup yields CDR1 ENHRY and CDR2 SYGVKD. Input material: PBMCs. The receptor was isolated from a woman aged 18-29 years in good health and CMV-seronegative. The chain has TRBV10-3 and TRBJ1-5, with D tentatively TRBD1 (6 bases). Here the CDR3 reads CAISEGRGAGQPQHF. The CDR3 DNA follows: TGTGCCATCTCGGAAGGCCGGGGGGCCGGTCAGCCCCAGCATTTT.